This T cell receptor beta chain derives from a study of CD8+CD57+ T cells in acquired aplastic anemia listed by TCRdb under 2018. As for the study more broadly: Extracted DNA from sorted CD4+ and CD8+ cells averaged about 3 ug, ranging from about 0.18 to 27.4 ug. A CD8+CD57+ expansion meant a frequency higher than the mean frequency seen in healthy subjects.

Genomic DNA was used as template for profiling of TCR beta VDJ combinations and CDR3 sequences. TCR repertoire sequencing was run on an Illumina HiSeq 2000. In the original analysis: Repertoires were assessed using TRBV/TRBJ rearrangement plots, CDR3 size and DJ length profiles, and Simpson's diversity index. The immunodominant clone was defined as the most abundant DNA sequence in deep sequencing data. CDR3 amino acid sequences were screened for sharing across subjects and were compared with published repertoires and the VDJdb database. In TCRdb, the public reads were trimmed at Q25 with fastp and aligned with MiXCR, with productive beta chains retained. Each CDR3 protein gets just one entry, which takes the most common genes and DNA from the rows behind it. TCRdb's processing, not the authors', yielded these V and J calls. The sample profile shows about 470,000 distinct CDR3 sequences; around a third of them were found once. The ten largest clones add up to roughly 0.89% of the sample.

The CDR1 and CDR2 encoded by the germline V gene are LGHNA and YNFKEQ. V is trimmed back by 0 bases and J by 1 base, and the junction contains 8 bases that no gene match accounts for. Taken from cysteine to phenylalanine, the CDR3 has 17 residues. The DNA shown is the 51-base CDR3, in frame from base 1. On the study overall, not on this receptor specifically: Around 30 CD8+ CDR3 sequences were shared between patients and controls but appeared highly expressed in patients and within their immunodominant clones. No significant difference in CD8+ Simpson's diversity was found between patients and healthy controls (P=0.060).

This clonotype occurred a few times. The target of this receptor is not known. The sample holds no much larger clone one base away, and base qualities are not on file. Patients chosen for sequencing had shown expansion of CD8+CD57+ cells by flow cytometry. Every patient had a diagnosis of severe acquired aplastic anemia based on International Study of Aplastic Anemia and Agranulocytosis and Camitta criteria. No therapy had been received by the patients at the time of blood sampling. In this study, sorted CD4+ and CD8+ T cells from the blood of healthy subjects and of severe aplastic anemia patients had their TCR repertoires deep-sequenced. Patients were enrolled under clinicaltrials.gov protocols 00001620, 01623167, 00001397, 00071045, 00081523 and 00961064 in the USA. Ficoll-Paque density gradient centrifugation was used to isolate peripheral blood mononuclear cells. Before DNA extraction, CD4+ and CD8+ T cells were sorted by FACS or by magnetic beads.

Rearrangement joined TRBV4-2 to TRBJ2-5; TRBD2 agrees with 7 junctional bases. This receptor was identified in a human donor with aplastic anemia. Sequencing was carried out using sorted CD4+, CD8+, or CD8+CD57+ T cells (not recorded which) from PBMCs. The encoded CDR3 is CASSQDGYGRPQETQYF. The DNA sequence reads TGTGCCAGCAGCCAAGATGGATACGGGAGGCCCCAAGAGACCCAGTACTTC.